The 8 T cell receptor beta chains in this list originate from one sample, sequenced in a study of CD8 T cells in ankylosing spondylitis. Study observations and caveats: Seemingly distinctive of ankylosing spondylitis blood was a TCR beta motif formed by eight highly homologous variants.

TCRdb analysed the 5' RACE reads with MiXCR anew, one entry per CDR3 protein. Here the sample spans fewer than 400,000 distinct CDR3 sequences, 6.5% to 10% being singletons. No antigen has been identified for these receptors. Sequencing was done on a sample of blood, either unsorted or a sorted T cell fraction (not recorded which). These TCRs come from a male donor with ankylosing spondylitis.

This clonotype was picked up a small number of times. The J gene is TRBJ2-2, the V gene TRBV6-5; tentatively, D is TRBD1 (6 bases). CDR3 size: 15 residues. V was shortened by 1 base and J by 3 bases, with 9 bases between the two germline ends. Looked up from germline, CDR1 is MNHEY and CDR2 is SVGAGI. CDR3 protein: CASSYLGQDTGELFF. CDR3 nucleotides: TGTGCCAGCAGTTACTTGGGACAAGACACCGGGGAGCTGTTTTTT.

The table lists this clonotype with a few counts. The chain joins TRBV5-1 to TRBJ2-1, with 9 bases matching TRBD1. The CDR3 loop spans 15 amino acids. Germline V gives CDR1 SGHRS, CDR2 YFSETQ. Trimming at V came to 4 bases and at J to 2 bases, leaving 4 bases not matched to a gene. CDR3 protein: CASSKTGGPYNEQFF. For the CDR3, the DNA is TGCGCCAGCAGCAAAACAGGGGGCCCCTACAATGAGCAGTTCTTC.

The chain carries TRBV4-3 and TRBJ2-1; 10 bases fit TRBD2. This CDR3 is 17 amino acids long. With 0 bases clipped from V and 4 bases from J, the junction kept 6 bases outside the gene matches. Per the germline V gene, CDR1 is LGHNA and CDR2 is YSLEER. The CDR3 DNA sequence: TGCGCCAGCAGCCAAGATTTAGCGGGAGGCGCGTACAATGAGCAGTTCTTC. Translating gives CASSQDLAGGAYNEQFF.

This clonotype was seen a few times. The rearrangement links TRBV29-1 to TRBJ2-7, with 10 positions matching TRBD2. The germline V gene has CDR1 SQVTM and CDR2 ANQGSEA. V dropped 7 bases and J dropped 1; count of bases not matched to a gene: 13. The CDR3 extends over 16 amino acids. The CDR3 sequence is CSDPKRPSGSSYEQYF. CDR3 sequence (DNA): TGCAGCGACCCAAAGCGGCCTAGCGGGAGTTCCTACGAGCAGTACTTC.

This clonotype has just a few counts. The rearrangement joins TRBV29-1 to TRBJ2-7, with a weak D call TRBD1 (6 bases). There are 19 residues in the CDR3. Germline-derived CDR1 and CDR2 are SQVTM and ANQGSEA. V shed 1 base and J shed 6 bases, with 31 bases lying between them. CDR3 region: CSVEAYRDKIYPGMGEQYF. The CDR3 coding sequence is TGCAGCGTTGAAGCCTACCGGGACAAAATCTATCCCGGCATGGGCGAGCAGTACTTC.

This clonotype was counted a few times. The genes are TRBV6-2 or TRBV6-3 and TRBJ2-4; 10 bases align to TRBD2. Germline V gives CDR1 MNHEY, CDR2 SVGEGT. Trimming removed 5 bases from V and 1 base from J; junction bases left unmatched: 8. The CDR3 sequence is 17 residues long. The CDR3 spells CASSPTGTSVAKNIQYF. The CDR3, as DNA: TGTGCCAGCAGTCCCACCGGGACTAGCGTTGCCAAAAACATTCAGTACTTC.

This clonotype was observed many times. This sequence joins TRBV20-1 and TRBJ2-5; the match to TRBD2 covers 7 bases. The V segment lost 3 bases and the J segment 0 bases; nucleotides outside the gene matches: 4. The germline V gene has CDR1 DFQATT and CDR2 SNEGSKA (reference sequence). This CDR3 has 14 residues. CDR3 bases: TGCAGTGCTAGCAAGCGGGGATACCAAGAGACCCAGTACTTC. Protein sequence: CSASKRGYQETQYF.

This clonotype appeared a few times. The chain is built from TRBV10-3 and TRBJ2-2; no definite D call. This CDR3 is built from 15 residues. Germline values: CDR1 ENHRY, CDR2 SYGVKD. The V and J ends lost 4 bases and 1 base respectively, with 10 bases between them. The CDR3 region has the DNA TGTGCCATCAGTGGAGACCCCCGGAACACCGGGGAGCTGTTTTTT. This translates into CAISGDPRNTGELFF.